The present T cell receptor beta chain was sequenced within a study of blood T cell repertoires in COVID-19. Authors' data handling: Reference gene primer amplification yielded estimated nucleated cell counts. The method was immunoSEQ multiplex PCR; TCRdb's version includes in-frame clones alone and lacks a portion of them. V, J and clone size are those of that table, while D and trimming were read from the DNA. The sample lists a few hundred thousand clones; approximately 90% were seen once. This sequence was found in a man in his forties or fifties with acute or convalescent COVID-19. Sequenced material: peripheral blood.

The CDR3 region is CASSVTNYGYTF. The CDR3 DNA sequence: TGTGCCAGCAGCGTTACTAACTATGGCTACACCTTC. This chain uses TRBV6-6 with TRBJ1-2; D unclear. V was cut by 6 bases and J by 0 bases, with 5 bases left in between. Germline-derived CDR1 and CDR2 are MNHNY and SVGAGI (reference sequence). The CDR3 contains 12 residues.